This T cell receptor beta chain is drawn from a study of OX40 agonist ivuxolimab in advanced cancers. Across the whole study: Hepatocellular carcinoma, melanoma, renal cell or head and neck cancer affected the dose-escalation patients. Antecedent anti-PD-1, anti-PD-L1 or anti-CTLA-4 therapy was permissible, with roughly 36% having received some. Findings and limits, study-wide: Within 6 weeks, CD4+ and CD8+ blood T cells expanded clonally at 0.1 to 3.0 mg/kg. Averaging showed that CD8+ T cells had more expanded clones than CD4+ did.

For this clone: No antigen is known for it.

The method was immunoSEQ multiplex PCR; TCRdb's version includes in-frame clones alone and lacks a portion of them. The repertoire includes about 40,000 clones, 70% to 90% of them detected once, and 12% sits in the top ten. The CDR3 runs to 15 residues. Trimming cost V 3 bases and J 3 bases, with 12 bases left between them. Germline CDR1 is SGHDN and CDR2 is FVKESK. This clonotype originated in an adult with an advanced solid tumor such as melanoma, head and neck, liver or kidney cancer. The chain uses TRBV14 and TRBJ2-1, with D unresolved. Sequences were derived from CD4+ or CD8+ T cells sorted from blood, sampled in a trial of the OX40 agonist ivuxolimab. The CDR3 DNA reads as TGTGCCAGCAGCCACCGGTCCGATAACTACAATGAGCAGTTCTTC. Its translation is CASSHRSDNYNEQFF.